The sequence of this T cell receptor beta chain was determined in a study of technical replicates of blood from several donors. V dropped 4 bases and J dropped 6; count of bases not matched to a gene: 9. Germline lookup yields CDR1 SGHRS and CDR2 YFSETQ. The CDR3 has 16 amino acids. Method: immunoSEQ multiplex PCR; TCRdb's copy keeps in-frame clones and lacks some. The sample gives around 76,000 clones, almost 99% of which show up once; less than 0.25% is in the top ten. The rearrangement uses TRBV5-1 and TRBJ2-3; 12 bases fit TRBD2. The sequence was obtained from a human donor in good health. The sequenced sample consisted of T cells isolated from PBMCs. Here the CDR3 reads CASSPRLAGAADTQYF. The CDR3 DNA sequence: TGCGCCAGCAGCCCGCGACTAGCGGGAGCGGCGGATACGCAGTATTTT.